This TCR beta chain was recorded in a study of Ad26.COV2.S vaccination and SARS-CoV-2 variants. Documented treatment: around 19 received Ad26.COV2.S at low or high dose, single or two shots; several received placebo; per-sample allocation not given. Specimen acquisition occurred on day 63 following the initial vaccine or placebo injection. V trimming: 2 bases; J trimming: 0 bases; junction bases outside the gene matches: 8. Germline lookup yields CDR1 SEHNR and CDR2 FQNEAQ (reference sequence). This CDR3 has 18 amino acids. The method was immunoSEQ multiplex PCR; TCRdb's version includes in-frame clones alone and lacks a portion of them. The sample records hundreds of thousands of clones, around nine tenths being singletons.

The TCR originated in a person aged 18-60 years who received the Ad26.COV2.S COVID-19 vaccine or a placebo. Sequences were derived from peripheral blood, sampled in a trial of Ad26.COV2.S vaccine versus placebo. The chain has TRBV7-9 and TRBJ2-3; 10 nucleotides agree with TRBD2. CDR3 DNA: TGTGCCAGCAGCTTATCGGTTGCTAGCGGGGGAAGCACAGATACGCAGTATTTT. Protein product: CASSLSVASGGSTDTQYF.